Listed below are T cell receptor beta chains from one sample, sequenced in a study of cytomegalovirus exposure and HLA in healthy donors. Clones were sequenced by immunoSEQ multiplex PCR, and TCRdb holds only the in-frame ones, with some missing. This table holds 100,000 or so clones, about 75% found once. The sample comprised PBMCs. These receptors were taken from a man aged 50 or older in good health and CMV-seronegative. Both conserved end residues are part of each CDR3. Fields, in order: clone size, J gene, D gene, V gene, CDR3 DNA, CDR3 protein. A D gene is named only where the DNA matches it firmly. Size values are once, few and many counts, or a class for expanded clones, and some rows have none.

size: NA
J: TRBJ2-7
D: TRBD2
V: TRBV28
DNA: TGTGCCAGCAGTTTGGGGACTAGCGGGGGGGCAAGGTACGAGCAGTACTTC
CDR3: CASSLGTSGGARYEQYF

size: NA
J: TRBJ2-5
D: TRBD1
V: TRBV7-9
DNA: TGTGCCAGCAGCTGGGACAGGGTCGGAGAGACCCAGTACTTC
CDR3: CASSWDRVGETQYF

size: NA
J: TRBJ1-4
D: NA
V: TRBV28
DNA: TGTGCCAGCAAAGGGGAGGGGGTAGGCGAAAAACTGTTTTTT
CDR3: CASKGEGVGEKLFF

size: few
J: TRBJ2-1
D: TRBD1
V: TRBV9
DNA: TGTGCCAGCAGCACTGGGACAGCGAGCTCCTACAATGAGCAGTTCTTC
CDR3: CASSTGTASSYNEQFF

size: NA
J: TRBJ1-4
D: NA
V: TRBV4-1
DNA: TGCGCCAGCAGCCCCCTCGGGAGGGAGGCAACTAATGAAAAACTGTTTTTT
CDR3: CASSPLGREATNEKLFF

size: NA
J: TRBJ2-6
D: NA
V: TRBV18
DNA: TGTGCCAGCTCACGGTCCCCAGGGTCCTCTGGGGCCAACGTCCTGACTTTC
CDR3: CASSRSPGSSGANVLTF

size: few
J: TRBJ2-1
D: NA
V: TRBV1
DNA: TGCACCAGCAGCCAAGTATTCCCCCTTGGCGCGGGGGTGACAATGTGGGAGCAGTTCTTC
CDR3: CTSSQVFPLGAGVTMWEQFF

size: once
J: TRBJ1-4
D: TRBD1
V: TRBV5-6
DNA: TGTGCCAGCAGCCACACAGGGGAGATAGGAAAACTGTTTTTT
CDR3: CASSHTGEIGKLFF

size: NA
J: TRBJ2-1
D: TRBD1
V: TRBV7-3
DNA: TGTGCCAGCAGCTTAAACGACAGGGGGAATGAGCAGTTCTTC
CDR3: CASSLNDRGNEQFF

size: NA
J: TRBJ2-7
D: NA
V: TRBV15
DNA: TGTGCCACCAGTACCGACAGGCTGTCCTACGAGCAGTACTTC
CDR3: CATSTDRLSYEQYF

size: NA
J: TRBJ1-6
D: NA
V: TRBV19
DNA: TGTGCCAGTAGTATCCTGAGGTACTCACCCCTCCACTTT
CDR3: CASSILRYSPLHF

size: once
J: TRBJ2-5
D: NA
V: TRBV7-9
DNA: TGTGCCAGCAGCTTAGGCCCCCGGAGAGAGACCCAGTACTTC
CDR3: CASSLGPRRETQYF

size: NA
J: TRBJ2-1
D: NA
V: TRBV14
DNA: TGTGCCAGCAGCCAAGCGGCGGCCTACAATGAGCAGTTCTTC
CDR3: CASSQAAAYNEQFF

size: NA
J: TRBJ2-3
D: TRBD2
V: TRBV10-1
DNA: TGCGCCAGCAGTGTCTCTAGCGGGAGTTTAGATACGCAGTATTTT
CDR3: CASSVSSGSLDTQYF

size: NA
J: TRBJ2-1
D: TRBD2
V: TRBV6-1
DNA: TGTGCCAGCAGCGCCGGGACTAGCGGGGCCAATGAGCAGTTCTTC
CDR3: CASSAGTSGANEQFF

size: NA
J: TRBJ2-7
D: NA
V: TRBV7-9
DNA: TGTGCCAGCAGCCTGCAGGGGGGCTACGAGCAGTACTTC
CDR3: CASSLQGGYEQYF

size: NA
J: TRBJ2-3
D: NA
V: TRBV12-5
DNA: TGTGCTAGTGGACCCTCGACAGGTACAGATACGCAGTATTTT
CDR3: CASGPSTGTDTQYF

size: NA
J: TRBJ1-4
D: NA
V: TRBV29-1
DNA: TGCAGCGTTGAAGATCAGGGGCAGAGCTCTGAAAAACTGTTTTTT
CDR3: CSVEDQGQSSEKLFF

size: NA
J: TRBJ2-5
D: NA
V: TRBV18
DNA: TGTGCCAGCTCACGGTTCGGGGATCAAGAGACCCAGTACTTC
CDR3: CASSRFGDQETQYF

size: once
J: TRBJ1-1
D: NA
V: TRBV7-2
DNA: TGTGCCAGCAGCTCACAGGAATACACTGAAGCTTTCTTT
CDR3: CASSSQEYTEAFF

size: NA
J: TRBJ1-2
D: NA
V: TRBV5-1
DNA: TGCGCCAGCAGCTCCTCTAGGGGCTACACCTTC
CDR3: CASSSSRGYTF

size: NA
J: TRBJ2-7
D: NA
V: TRBV9
DNA: TGTGCCAGCAGCGTAGGGCAGGAAGGCGAGCAGTACTTC
CDR3: CASSVGQEGEQYF